These 24 T cell receptor beta chains originate from one sample sequenced in a study of blood T cell repertoires in COVID-19. Here immunoSEQ multiplex PCR was the method, and the copy in TCRdb shows in-frame clones only, minus some. The data show about 190,000 clones, around 86% seen once. The specimen was PBMCs or T cells enriched from blood (not recorded which). These receptors all stem from a woman aged 35 to 49 in a cohort exposed to, infected with or recovered from COVID-19 (not recorded which).

The chain is built from TRBV27 and TRBJ2-7; 9 bases are shared with TRBD1. The trim removed 3 bases at V and 3 bases at J, leaving 9 bases unmatched. Germline V gene lookup returns CDR1 MNHEY and CDR2 SMNVEV (reference sequence). This CDR3 comprises 16 residues. The CDR3 DNA reads TGTGCCAGCAGTTTTTATGGACAGGGGAAATTCTACGAGCAGTACTTC. Translated: CASSFYGQGKFYEQYF.

This clone was recorded a few times. The genes are TRBV9 and TRBJ2-2, with 8 bases identical to TRBD1. Losses at the gene ends were 2 bases for V and 3 bases for J; bases not matched to a gene: 6. Germline V lookup: CDR1 SGDLS, CDR2 YYNGEE. The CDR3 covers 16 residues. CDR3 sequence (DNA): TGTGCCAGCAGCGTTCGACAGGGGTCGGACACCGGGGAGCTGTTTTTT. Protein sequence: CASSVRQGSDTGELFF.

V is TRBV30 and J is TRBJ2-3, with a possible D match to TRBD2 (5 bases). From germline, CDR1 is GTSNPN and CDR2 SVGIG (reference sequence). Trimming pared 5 bases from V and 6 bases from J, leaving 18 bases between. This CDR3 spans 14 amino acids. The CDR3 is CAWLPPLAPDTQYF. DNA for the CDR3: TGTGCCTGGCTTCCCCCCCTAGCTCCTGATACGCAGTATTTT.

V gene TRBV11-2 combines with J gene TRBJ2-7; perhaps TRBD1 as D (5 bases). The germline gives CDR1 SGHAT, CDR2 FQNNGV. Trimming removed 2 bases from V and 7 bases from J, with 6 bases in between. This CDR3 spans 11 amino acids. The CDR3 DNA reads as TGTGCCAGCAGCTTAAAGGGGGAGCAGTACTTC. It is translated as CASSLKGEQYF.

The genes are TRBV6-5 and TRBJ2-5; TRBD2 agrees at 10 bases. CDR3 size: 15 residues. J gave up 2 bases and V 2 bases, and 2 bases lay outside the gene matches. Looked up from germline, CDR1 is MNHEY and CDR2 is SVGAGI. CDR3 sequence (DNA): TGTGCCAGCAGTTACCTAGCGGGAGTACAAGAGACCCAGTACTTC. Its translation: CASSYLAGVQETQYF.

The CDR3 spells CASSFGGPLAKNIQYF. Here the CDR3 DNA reads TGTGCCAGCAGCTTCGGGGGGCCTCTAGCCAAAAACATTCAGTACTTC. The chain couples TRBV7-9 to TRBJ2-4; a possible D gene is TRBD2 (7 bases). CDR3 size: 16 residues. Germline CDR1 reads SEHNR; CDR2 reads FQNEAQ (reference sequence). V was pared by 3 bases and J by 0 bases, with 12 bases between.

The chain is built from TRBV19 and TRBJ1-1; D possibly corresponds to TRBD1 (6 bases). Germline-derived CDR1 and CDR2 are LNHDA and SQIVND (reference sequence). This CDR3 region has 12 residues. V lost 6 bases and J lost 5, with 10 bases in between. Here the CDR3 DNA reads TGTGCCAGTAGGACAGGTTCGACTGAAGCTTTCTTT. It encodes CASRTGSTEAFF.

The chain combines TRBV11-3 with TRBJ2-5; the D gene is possibly TRBD1 (5 bases). Trimming removed 8 bases from V and 3 bases from J, with 16 bases in between. The CDR3 has 14 amino acids. Germline CDR1 and CDR2: SGHNT and YENEEA. The CDR3, as DNA: TGTGCCAGCCCCCCAAGGGCAGGGAAAGAGACCCAGTACTTC. Its protein product is CASPPRAGKETQYF.

The chain is built from TRBV29-1 and TRBJ1-1; D possibly corresponds to TRBD1 (6 bases). CDR3 length: 16 residues. The germline V gene has CDR1 SQVTM and CDR2 ANQGSEA. V lost 6 bases and J lost 1, with 21 bases in between. CDR3 in DNA: TGCAGCGTCCTCAAGGGGGTGAGGGACGGGAACACTGAAGCTTTCTTT. This sequence encodes CSVLKGVRDGNTEAFF.

The chain is built from TRBV30 and TRBJ1-2, with D possibly matching TRBD1 (6 bases). Germline V gene data show CDR1 as GTSNPN and CDR2 as SVGIG (reference sequence). V lost 1 base and J lost 3, with 6 bases in between. The CDR3 runs 12 residues. The CDR3: CAWSEGDYGYTF. The DNA for the CDR3 is TGTGCCTGGAGTGAGGGGGACTATGGCTACACCTTC.

The CDR3 nucleotides read TGCGCCAGCAGCCCCGGACAGGTCTACTATGGCTACACCTTC. As protein: CASSPGQVYYGYTF. The J gene is TRBJ1-2, the V gene TRBV5-1; TRBD1 matches at 7 bases. The junction had 6 bases not matched to a gene; V was cut back by 4 bases and J by 3 bases. The CDR3 is made up of 14 amino acids. From germline, CDR1 is SGHRS and CDR2 YFSETQ. The variable domain in full, with the rest retrieved from reference TRBV5-1 and TRBJ1-2, is KAGVTQTPRYLIKTRGQQVTLSCSPISGHRSVSWYQQTPGQGLQFLFEYFSETQRNKGNFPGRFSGRQFSNSRSEMNVSTLELGDSALYLCASSPGQVYYGYTFGSGTRLTVV.

The CDR3 bases are TGTGCCAGCAGCTTGGAGGGAGTCGGTGGCTACACCTTC. It encodes CASSLEGVGGYTF. The rearrangement links TRBV5-6 to TRBJ1-2; D remains unclear. There are 13 residues in the CDR3. The ends were cut back, 0 bases at V and 7 bases at J, with 10 bases in the middle. Germline V gene data show CDR1 as SGHDT and CDR2 as YYEEEE.

The chain uses TRBV19 and TRBJ1-1; no reliable D call. CDR1 LNHDA and CDR2 SQIVND come from the germline V gene (reference sequence). V shed 11 bases and J shed 4 bases, with 14 bases lying between them. The CDR3 runs to 12 residues. CDR3 bases: TGTGCCGTGCCTAACACGGGCACTGAAGCTTTCTTT. Amino acids: CAVPNTGTEAFF.

This chain links TRBV12-5 with TRBJ2-2, with TRBD1 as a possible D gene (7 bases). The CDR3 is 14 amino acids. Per germline, CDR1 LGHNT and CDR2 FRNRAP. Trimming removed 7 bases from V and 7 bases from J, with 16 bases in between. The CDR3 DNA is TGTGCTAGTGCGGACAGGACTAACGTCGGGGAGCTGTTTTTT. As protein: CASADRTNVGELFF.

The rearrangement joins TRBV4-2 to TRBJ1-2; D is unresolved. The germline CDR1 and CDR2 sequences are LGHNA and YNFKEQ. The CDR3 length is 14 residues. Between the trimmed V and J ends, which lost 0 bases and 6 bases, there was a span of 11 bases. The CDR3 sequence: CASSQDIVPHGYTF. In DNA, the CDR3 is TGTGCCAGCAGCCAAGATATCGTTCCCCATGGCTACACCTTC.

The CDR3 loop is CASSFQGALATNEKLFF. Written as DNA, the CDR3 is TGTGCCAGCAGCTTTCAGGGGGCTTTAGCAACTAATGAAAAACTGTTTTTT. The gene calls are TRBV11-2 and TRBJ1-4, with 8 nucleotides matching TRBD1. CDR3 length: 17 residues. The V and J ends lost 3 bases and 0 bases, in that order; junction bases with no gene match: 6. Per germline, CDR1 SGHAT and CDR2 FQNNGV.

This clone was detected a few times. The genes are TRBV10-3 and TRBJ1-5; D possibly corresponds to TRBD1 (6 bases). This CDR3 spans 17 amino acids. V lost 0 bases and J 5 bases, leaving 17 bases between the germline ends. Germline V gene sequence: CDR1 ENHRY, CDR2 SYGVKD. Here the CDR3 reads CAISESRGRGPHQPQHF. CDR3 DNA sequence: TGTGCCATCAGTGAGTCGAGGGGGAGGGGACCCCATCAGCCCCAGCATTTT.

The CDR3 coding sequence is TGTGCCATCAGTGACAGGGATCGGGAGACCCAGTACTTC. Protein sequence: CAISDRDRETQYF. The rearrangement links TRBV10-3 to TRBJ2-5, with TRBD1 as a possible D gene (5 bases). V gave up 3 bases and J gave up 5 bases, with 10 bases separating them. This CDR3 has 13 residues. Germline values: CDR1 ENHRY, CDR2 SYGVKD.

The J gene is TRBJ2-5, the V gene TRBV5-4; 7 bases line up with TRBD2. This CDR3 comprises 15 residues. V trimming: 0 bases; J trimming: 4 bases; junction bases outside the gene matches: 6. Germline V CDR1 and CDR2: SGHNT, YYREEE (reference sequence). The CDR3 region is CASSLGRLAVETQYF. The CDR3 DNA sequence: TGTGCCAGCAGCTTGGGTCGGCTAGCGGTAGAGACCCAGTACTTC. Together with reference TRBV5-4 and TRBJ2-5, the CDR3 gives the full variable domain: ETGVTQSPTHLIKTRGQQVTLRCSSQSGHNTVSWYQQALGQGPQFIFQYYREEENGRGNFPPRFSGLQFPNYSSELNVNALELDDSALYLCASSLGRLAVETQYFGPGTRLLVL.

The chain recombines TRBV3-1 (or the pseudogene TRBV3-2) with TRBJ2-7, with a tentative D call TRBD1 (6 bases). CDR3 size: 15 residues. The V gene's germline CDR1 is LGHDT and CDR2 YNNKEL (reference sequence). V lost 4 bases to trimming and J lost 13 bases, with 26 bases between them. CDR3: CASSLPETGPRGLYF. DNA for the CDR3: TGTGCCAGCAGCCTTCCTGAGACAGGCCCCCGGGGTCTCTACTTC.

The chain combines TRBV24-1 with TRBJ1-2, with 8 bases fitting TRBD1. The V and J ends lost 2 bases and 4 bases, in that order; junction bases with no gene match: 5. Germline CDR1 is KGHDR and CDR2 is SFDVKD. This CDR3 comprises 15 residues. The CDR3 reads CATSDSTGALYGYTF. The CDR3 DNA sequence: TGTGCCACCAGTGATTCGACAGGGGCCCTCTATGGCTACACCTTC.

This clone appeared a single time. This rearrangement joins TRBV5-1 to TRBJ2-1, with TRBD2 identical over 9 bases. Trimming removed 6 bases from V and 12 bases from J; junction bases left unmatched: 4. The CDR3 runs to 11 residues. CDR1 and CDR2 (germline): SGHRS, YFSETQ. The CDR3 DNA reads as TGCGCCAGCACACTAGCGGGTCCGCAGTTCTTC. Its protein product is CASTLAGPQFF. Full variable domain (remainder filled in from reference TRBV5-1 and TRBJ2-1): KAGVTQTPRYLIKTRGQQVTLSCSPISGHRSVSWYQQTPGQGLQFLFEYFSETQRNKGNFPGRFSGRQFSNSRSEMNVSTLELGDSALYLCASTLAGPQFFGPGTRLTVL.

This clone was found a few times. The chain recombines TRBV27 with TRBJ2-7; 9 bases are shared with TRBD2. Losses at the gene ends were 6 bases for V and 3 bases for J; bases not matched to a gene: 6. This CDR3 is built from 14 residues. Germline V gene lookup returns CDR1 MNHEY and CDR2 SMNVEV (reference sequence). The CDR3 sequence is CASSPGLAHYEQYF. CDR3 bases: TGTGCCAGCAGCCCGGGACTAGCACACTACGAGCAGTACTTC.

The rearrangement links TRBV19 to TRBJ2-5; 12 nucleotides line up with TRBD1. Losses at the gene ends were 3 bases for V and 2 bases for J; bases not matched to a gene: 10. The CDR3 has 18 residues. Germline CDR1 reads LNHDA; CDR2 reads SQIVND (reference sequence). The CDR3 is CASSIRDRGLVRQETQYF. CDR3 sequence (DNA): TGTGCCAGTAGTATCCGGGACAGGGGGCTAGTGCGGCAAGAGACCCAGTACTTC.